A single sample is the source of the 3 T cell receptor beta chains below, sequenced in a study of cytomegalovirus exposure and HLA in healthy donors. Using immunoSEQ multiplex PCR, the repertoire was profiled, and TCRdb retains in-frame clones only, with some absent. The table includes tens of thousands of clones, 80% to 90% detected once. Material: PBMCs. All receptors come from a woman between 18 and 29 years old in good health and CMV-seropositive.

The genes are TRBV30 and TRBJ2-1, with 8 bases lining up with TRBD2. Unmatched junction bases numbered 8, after V lost 7 bases and J lost 3 bases. This CDR3 is built from 14 residues. Germline lookup yields CDR1 GTSNPN and CDR2 SVGIG (reference sequence). The CDR3 DNA reads TGTGCCTTCCGTCGGGGGGGGGACTACAATGAGCAGTTCTTC. Its translation: CAFRRGGDYNEQFF.

The V and J genes are TRBV10-3 and TRBJ2-3; 10 bases match TRBD2. Looked up from germline, CDR1 is ENHRY and CDR2 is SYGVKD. Trimming removed 11 bases from V and 5 bases from J; junction bases left unmatched: 19. The CDR3 totals 17 residues. CDR3 coding DNA: TGTGCCTCGCGGGGACGTGCAGAACTAGCGGGATTAGATACGCAGTATTTT. This encodes CASRGRAELAGLDTQYF.

V is TRBV5-4 and J is TRBJ2-5; perhaps TRBD1 as D (6 bases). Germline V gene sequence: CDR1 SGHNT, CDR2 YYREEE (reference sequence). V lost 5 bases and J 4 bases, leaving 18 bases between the germline ends. The CDR3 runs to 15 residues. The CDR3 spells CASSPDRSWGETQYF. CDR3 sequence (DNA): TGTGCCAGCAGTCCCGACAGGTCCTGGGGAGAGACCCAGTACTTC.